Below are 4 T cell receptor beta chains sequenced from a single sample in a study of CD8+ T cells in alopecia areata. Following extraction, RNA underwent reverse transcription to cDNA, which served as the sequencing template. The method was immunoSEQ multiplex PCR; TCRdb's version includes in-frame clones alone and lacks a portion of them. This sample has approximately 100,000 clones, with approximately 60% found just once. The sequencing sample was made of CD4+ T cells sorted from blood. The receptor set was obtained from a human donor in good health.

This clone has only one observation. V gene TRBV28 combines with J gene TRBJ2-7; 9 bases are shared with TRBD1. The CDR3 sequence is 14 residues long. With 6 bases clipped from V and 3 bases from J, the junction kept 6 bases outside the gene matches. Germline-derived CDR1 and CDR2 are MDHEN and SYDVKM. This CDR3 is CASSLGTGLYEQYF. CDR3 DNA sequence: TGTGCCAGCAGCTTAGGGACAGGGCTCTACGAGCAGTACTTC.

The chain recombines TRBV7-6 with TRBJ2-3, with D possibly matching TRBD2 (5 bases). Trimming took off 4 bases at V and 3 bases at J, with 14 bases between the two ends. Germline lookup yields CDR1 SGHVS and CDR2 FNYEAQ. The CDR3 is 15 residues long. The CDR3 here is CASSSVGRGTDTQYF. CDR3 sequence (DNA): TGTGCCAGCAGCTCGGTGGGGAGAGGAACAGATACGCAGTATTTT. Full variable domain (missing parts from reference TRBV7-6 and TRBJ2-3): GAGVSQSPRYKVTKRGQDVALRCDPISGHVSLYWYRQALGQGPEFLTYFNYEAQQDKSGLPNDRFSAERPEGSISTLTIQRTEQRDSAMYRCASSSVGRGTDTQYFGPGTRLTVL.

The chain combines TRBV6-6 with TRBJ1-1; 9 bases line up with TRBD1. The trim removed 6 bases at V and 4 bases at J, leaving 9 bases unmatched. Germline V gene lookup returns CDR1 MNHNY and CDR2 SVGAGI (reference sequence). The CDR3 spans 15 residues. Here the CDR3 reads CASSRQGDGSTEAFF. The CDR3 DNA is TGTGCCAGCAGCAGACAGGGGGACGGGAGCACTGAAGCTTTCTTT.

This chain links TRBV11-2 with TRBJ1-6; D is perhaps TRBD1 (5 bases). Germline V gene sequence: CDR1 SGHAT, CDR2 FQNNGV. This CDR3 comprises 16 residues. Trimming stripped 7 bases from V and 8 bases from J, with 21 bases between. The DNA of the CDR3 is TGTGCCAGCACCCTTGGGGGGTACTGGGGAGATTCACCCCTCCACTTT. It is translated as CASTLGGYWGDSPLHF. Full variable domain (rest looked up from reference TRBV11-2 and TRBJ1-6): EAGVAQSPRYKIIEKRQSVAFWCNPISGHATLYWYQQILGQGPKLLIQFQNNGVVDDSQLPKDRFSAERLKGVDSTLKIQPAKLEDSAVYLCASTLGGYWGDSPLHFGNGTRLTVT.